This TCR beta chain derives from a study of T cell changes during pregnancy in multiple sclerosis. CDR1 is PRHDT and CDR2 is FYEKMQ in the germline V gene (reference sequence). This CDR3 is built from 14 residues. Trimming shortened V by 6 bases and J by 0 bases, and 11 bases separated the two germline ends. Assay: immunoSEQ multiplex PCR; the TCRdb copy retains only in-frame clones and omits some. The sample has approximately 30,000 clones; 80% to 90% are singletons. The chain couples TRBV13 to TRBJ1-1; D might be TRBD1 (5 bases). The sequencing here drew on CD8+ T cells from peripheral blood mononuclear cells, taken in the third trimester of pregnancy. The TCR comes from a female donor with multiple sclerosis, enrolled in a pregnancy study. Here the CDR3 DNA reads TGTGCCAGCAGGGTCGGGGGTATGAACACTGAAGCTTTCTTT. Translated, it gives CASRVGGMNTEAFF.